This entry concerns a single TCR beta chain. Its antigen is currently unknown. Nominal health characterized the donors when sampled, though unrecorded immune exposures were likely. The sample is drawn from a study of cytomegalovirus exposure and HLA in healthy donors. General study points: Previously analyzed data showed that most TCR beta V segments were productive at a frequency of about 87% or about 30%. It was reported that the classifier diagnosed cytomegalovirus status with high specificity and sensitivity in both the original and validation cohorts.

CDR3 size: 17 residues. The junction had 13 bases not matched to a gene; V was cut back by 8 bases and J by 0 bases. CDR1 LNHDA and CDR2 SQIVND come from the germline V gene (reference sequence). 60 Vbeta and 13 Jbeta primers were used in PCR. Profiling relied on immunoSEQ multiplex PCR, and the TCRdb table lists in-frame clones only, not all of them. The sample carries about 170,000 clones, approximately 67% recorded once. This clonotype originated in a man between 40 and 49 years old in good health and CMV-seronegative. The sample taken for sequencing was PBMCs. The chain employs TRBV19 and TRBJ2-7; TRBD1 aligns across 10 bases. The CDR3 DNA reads TGTGCCAGTTCGAATCTCCCGGGACAGGGGAGCTCCTACGAGCAGTACTTC. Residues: CASSNLPGQGSSYEQYF.